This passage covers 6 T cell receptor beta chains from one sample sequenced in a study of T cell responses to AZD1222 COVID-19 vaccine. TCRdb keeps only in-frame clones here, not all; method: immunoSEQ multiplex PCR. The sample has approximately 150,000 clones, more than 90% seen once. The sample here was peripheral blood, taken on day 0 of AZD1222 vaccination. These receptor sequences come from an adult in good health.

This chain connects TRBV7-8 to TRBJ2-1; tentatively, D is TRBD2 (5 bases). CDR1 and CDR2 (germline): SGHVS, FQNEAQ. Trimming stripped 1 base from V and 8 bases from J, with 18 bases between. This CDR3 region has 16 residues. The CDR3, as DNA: TGTGCCAGCAGCTTAGGGCTCCGGACTTTGATGCATGAGCAGTTCTTC. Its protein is CASSLGLRTLMHEQFF.

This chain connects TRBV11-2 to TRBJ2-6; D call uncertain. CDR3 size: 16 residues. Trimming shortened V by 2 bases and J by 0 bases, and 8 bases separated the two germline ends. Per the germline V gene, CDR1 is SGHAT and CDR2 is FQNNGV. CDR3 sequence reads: CASSLRALSGANVLTF. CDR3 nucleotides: TGTGCCAGCAGCTTACGGGCCCTCTCTGGGGCCAACGTCCTGACTTTC.

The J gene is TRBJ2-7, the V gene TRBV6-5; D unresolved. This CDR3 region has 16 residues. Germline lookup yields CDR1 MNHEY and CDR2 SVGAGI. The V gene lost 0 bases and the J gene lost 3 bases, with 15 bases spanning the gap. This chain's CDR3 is CASSYSRLPADYEQYF. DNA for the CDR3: TGTGCCAGCAGTTACTCGAGACTCCCCGCGGACTACGAGCAGTACTTC.

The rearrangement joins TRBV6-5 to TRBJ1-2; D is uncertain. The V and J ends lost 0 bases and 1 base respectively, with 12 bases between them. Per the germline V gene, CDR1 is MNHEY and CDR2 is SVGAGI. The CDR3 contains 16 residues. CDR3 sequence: CASSYSRLALNYGYTF. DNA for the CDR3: TGTGCCAGCAGTTACTCGAGGTTGGCCCTTAACTATGGCTACACCTTC.

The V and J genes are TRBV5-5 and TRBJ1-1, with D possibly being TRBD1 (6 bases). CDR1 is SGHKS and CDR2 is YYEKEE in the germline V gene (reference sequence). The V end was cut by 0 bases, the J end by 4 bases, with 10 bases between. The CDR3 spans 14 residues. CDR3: CASSLGGQVTEAFF. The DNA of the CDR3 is TGTGCCAGCAGCTTGGGGGGGCAGGTCACTGAAGCTTTCTTT.

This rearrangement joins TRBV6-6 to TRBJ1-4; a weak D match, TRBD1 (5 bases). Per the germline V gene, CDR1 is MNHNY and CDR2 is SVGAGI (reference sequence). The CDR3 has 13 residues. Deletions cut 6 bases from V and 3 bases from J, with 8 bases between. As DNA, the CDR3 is TGTGCCAGCAGGGGGCTATCTAATGAAAAACTGTTTTTT. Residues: CASRGLSNEKLFF.